This T cell receptor (beta chain) was profiled in a study of CD8 T cells in Susac syndrome. Overall study context: Patients with Susac syndrome were, at the time of blood collection, therapy-naive, maintained on corticosteroids, or maintained on intravenous immunoglobulin alone.

TCR beta from blood CD8+ and CD4+ T cells was sequenced. Diagnostic criteria defined recently for definite or probable disease were met by the Susac syndrome patients. This CDR3 contains 15 residues. Germline V lookup: CDR1 DFQATT, CDR2 SNEGSKA (reference sequence). The trim removed 0 bases at V and 8 bases at J, leaving 11 bases unmatched. cDNA came from about 0.5 to 1 ug RNA primed by random hexamers. TCRdb passed the immunoSEQ multiplex PCR reads through MiXCR, listing each CDR3 protein once. The sample holds around 150,000 distinct CDR3 sequences, 90% to 97% seen once. The chain employs TRBV20-1 and TRBJ1-2; 8 bases agree with TRBD1. The source of this sequence is a human donor with Susac syndrome. Sequencing input: CD4+ T cells from PBMCs. The CDR3 nucleotides read TGCAGTGCTAGAGATGGCCCAGGGGGACAGGTGGGCTACACCTTC. Its protein product is CSARDGPGGQVGYTF.